These 23 T cell receptor beta chains were sequenced from one sample in a study of T cell repertoires in cytomegalovirus infection. TCRdb redid the calling of the reads with MiXCR, one entry per CDR3 protein. The sample holds about 400,000 distinct CDR3 sequences, approximately 35% seen once. Antigen specificity for these receptors is unknown. Sequenced here: cultured PBMCs, sampled from culture after CMV antigen stimulation. These receptors were collected from a human donor in good health (CMV status not recorded). Some clones in this sample may be carry-over from other donors' samples.

This clonotype was observed once. V and J are TRBV20-1 and TRBJ1-2, with D perhaps TRBD1 (5 bases). The CDR3 extends over 13 amino acids. The germline gives CDR1 DFQATT, CDR2 SNEGSKA (reference sequence). V gave up 1 base and J gave up 4 bases, with 10 bases separating them. The CDR3 loop reads CSARVRGGYGYTF. The DNA of the CDR3 is TGCAGTGCTAGAGTGAGGGGTGGCTATGGCTACACCTTC.

This clonotype showed up many times. The gene calls are TRBV7-2 and TRBJ2-1; the match to TRBD2 covers 7 bases. V lost 1 base and J lost 8; bases outside the gene matches: 5. Germline CDR1 is SGHTA and CDR2 is FQGNSA. The CDR3 loop spans 14 amino acids. The CDR3 is CASSLDPAGYEQFF. The CDR3 nucleotides are TGTGCCAGCAGCTTAGACCCAGCGGGATATGAGCAGTTCTTC.

This clonotype was recorded at least ten times. The genes are TRBV7-8 and TRBJ2-1; no reliable D call. This CDR3 region has 12 residues. The V end lost 1 base, the J end lost 7 bases, and 5 bases lay between the germline ends. Germline V gene data show CDR1 as SGHVS and CDR2 as FQNEAQ. The CDR3 nucleotides are TGTGCCAGCAGCTTAGGGAAAAATGAGCAGTTCTTC. Translating gives CASSLGKNEQFF. The variable domain in full, completed from reference TRBV7-8 and TRBJ2-1, reads GAGVSQSPRYKVAKRGQDVALRCDPISGHVSLFWYQQALGQGPEFLTYFQNEAQLDKSGLPSDRFFAERPEGSVSTLKIQRTQQEDSAVYLCASSLGKNEQFFGPGTRLTVL.

In its sample, this clonotype was seen many times. CDR3 amino acids: CASSGQLNTEAFF. CDR3 bases: TGTGCCAGCAGCGGACAGCTGAACACTGAAGCTTTCTTT. V is TRBV7-2 and J is TRBJ1-1; D might be TRBD1 (6 bases). The germline V gene has CDR1 SGHTA and CDR2 FQGNSA. The CDR3 is 13 residues long. V was cut by 5 bases and J by 0 bases, with 7 bases left in between.

This clonotype was seen more than once but under ten times. The chain couples TRBV5-4 to TRBJ2-7; 10 nucleotides agree with TRBD2. In germline, CDR1 is SGHNT, CDR2 YYREEE (reference sequence). Trimming took 3 bases from V and 3 from J; bases not matched to a gene: 3. This CDR3 has 14 residues. The chain's CDR3 is CASSSTSGFYEQYF. The CDR3, as DNA: TGTGCCAGCAGCTCGACTAGCGGGTTCTACGAGCAGTACTTC.

This clonotype has at least ten counts. J is TRBJ1-1 and V is TRBV12-3 or TRBV12-4; D gene ambiguous. The V end lost 5 bases, the J end lost 5 bases, and 9 bases lay between the germline ends. This CDR3 spans 12 amino acids. This chain's CDR3 is CASSRRGTEAFF. CDR3 in DNA: TGTGCCAGCAGTCGACGTGGGACTGAAGCTTTCTTT.

The chain joins TRBV12-3 or TRBV12-4 to TRBJ2-6; 8 bases match TRBD1. The CDR3 sequence is 15 residues long. V trimming: 5 bases; J trimming: 4 bases; junction bases outside the gene matches: 4. CDR3 coding DNA: TGTGCCAGCAGTCCGACAGGGGCCGGGGCCAACGTCCTGACTTTC. Amino acids: CASSPTGAGANVLTF.

V and J are TRBV19 and TRBJ2-1; 9 bases map to TRBD2. Germline CDR1 and CDR2: LNHDA and SQIVND (reference sequence). The CDR3 has 15 amino acids. The V and J ends lost 5 bases and 3 bases, in that order; junction bases with no gene match: 5. In nucleotides, the CDR3 is TGTGCCAGTAGTGCGACTAGCGGAGACTACAATGAGCAGTTCTTC. Its translation is CASSATSGDYNEQFF.

The chain is built from TRBV30 and TRBJ2-3, with 7 positions matching TRBD2. This CDR3 is 15 amino acids long. CDR1 and CDR2 from the germline V gene are GTSNPN and SVGIG (reference sequence). Losses at the gene ends were 8 bases for V and 2 bases for J; bases not matched to a gene: 13. The CDR3 sequence is CARGGSQLHTDTQYF. In DNA, the CDR3 is TGTGCCAGGGGCGGGAGTCAACTACACACAGATACGCAGTATTTT.

The chain combines TRBV13 with TRBJ2-7; tentative D call: TRBD1 (5 bases). This CDR3 is built from 16 residues. With 5 bases removed from V and 4 bases from J, the gap between germline ends came to 21 bases. The germline gives CDR1 PRHDT, CDR2 FYEKMQ (reference sequence). The CDR3 nucleotides read TGTGCCAGCAGCCCGACCGCGACAGTTCGCTATTACGAGCAGTACTTC. Its translation: CASSPTATVRYYEQYF.

The chain links TRBV6-2 or TRBV6-3 to TRBJ2-1; TRBD2 matches at 9 bases. V was pared by 5 bases and J by 8 bases, with 4 bases of the junction left unmatched. The CDR3 runs 13 residues. Germline V lookup: CDR1 MNHEY, CDR2 SVGEGT. This chain's CDR3 is CASSPSGIYEQFF. The CDR3 DNA follows: TGTGCCAGCAGTCCTAGCGGGATCTATGAGCAGTTCTTC.

This clonotype has more than one count but fewer than ten. The V call is TRBV12-3 or TRBV12-4, the J call TRBJ1-1; TRBD1 might be the D (5 bases). The CDR3 consists of 12 residues. Trimming left V 4 bases short and J 8 bases short, with 11 bases between. CDR3 region: CASSWGGQEAFF. In DNA, the CDR3 is TGTGCCAGCAGTTGGGGGGGTCAGGAAGCTTTCTTT.

In this sample, this clonotype turned up a few times. The chain has TRBV4-2 and TRBJ2-7; D is perhaps TRBD2 (6 bases). The length of the CDR3 is 17 residues. In germline, CDR1 is LGHNA, CDR2 YNFKEQ. Trimming shortened V by 0 bases and J by 0 bases, and 15 bases separated the two germline ends. The DNA for the CDR3 is TGTGCCAGCAGCCAAGATCTGTCGGGGAGGAGCTCCTACGAGCAGTACTTC. This sequence encodes CASSQDLSGRSSYEQYF.

CDR3 loop: CASSNPQGSSYEQYF. The CDR3 DNA reads as TGCGCCAGCAGCAACCCACAGGGTAGCTCCTACGAGCAGTACTTC. The chain couples TRBV4-1 to TRBJ2-7; TRBD1 is a possible D gene (6 bases). Trimming removed 5 bases from V and 0 bases from J, with 14 bases in between. The CDR3 extends over 15 amino acids. Germline V lookup: CDR1 MGHRA, CDR2 YSYEKL.

Here the CDR3 DNA reads TGTGCCAGCAGTTTAAGTAGGACGAGTACCTACGAGCAGTACGTC. Protein: CASSLSRTSTYEQYV. The V gene is TRBV27, the J gene TRBJ2-7; D unresolved. Germline V gene sequence: CDR1 MNHEY, CDR2 SMNVEV (reference sequence). The CDR3 spans 15 residues. The V and J ends lost 2 bases and 2 bases respectively, with 13 bases between them.

This clonotype has more than one count but fewer than ten. The V call is TRBV7-6, the J call TRBJ2-1; 12 nucleotides agree with TRBD2. The junction had 7 bases not matched to a gene; V was cut back by 3 bases and J by 7 bases. The CDR3 runs 16 residues. Per germline, CDR1 SGHVS and CDR2 FNYEAQ. Here the CDR3 DNA reads TGTGCCAGCAGCTTCGGTCCCGGACTAGCGGGAAATGAGCAGTTCTTC. This encodes CASSFGPGLAGNEQFF. Full variable domain (missing parts from reference TRBV7-6 and TRBJ2-1): GAGVSQSPRYKVTKRGQDVALRCDPISGHVSLYWYRQALGQGPEFLTYFNYEAQQDKSGLPNDRFSAERPEGSISTLTIQRTEQRDSAMYRCASSFGPGLAGNEQFFGPGTRLTVL.

This clonotype was found once. The genes are TRBV19 and TRBJ2-5; the D is unclear. Germline V gene lookup returns CDR1 LNHDA and CDR2 SQIVND (reference sequence). The CDR3 runs to 14 residues. The ends were cut back, 6 bases at V and 2 bases at J, with 13 bases in the middle. CDR3 protein: CASSRLIQQETQYF. CDR3 sequence (DNA): TGTGCCAGTAGCAGACTGATTCAACAAGAGACCCAGTACTTC.

There are a few counts of this clonotype. This chain uses TRBV6-5 with TRBJ1-2; maybe TRBD1 (5 bases). The germline gives CDR1 MNHEY, CDR2 SVGAGI. V was shortened by 4 bases and J by 8 bases, with 11 bases between the two germline ends. This CDR3 is built from 12 residues. CDR3 in amino acids: CASSFGTGGYTF. As DNA, the CDR3 is TGTGCCAGCAGTTTCGGGACTGGGGGCTACACCTTC.

Only a few counts were recorded for this clonotype. The rearrangement joins TRBV9 to TRBJ2-7; D uncertain. V lost 4 bases and J 4 bases, leaving 12 bases between the germline ends. The CDR3 runs to 13 residues. Germline V gene data show CDR1 as SGDLS and CDR2 as YYNGEE. CDR3 sequence (DNA): TGTGCCAGCAGCCCCCAGATAGGGTACGAGCAGTACTTC. It is translated as CASSPQIGYEQYF. Using reference TRBV9 and TRBJ2-7 for the parts outside the CDR3, the full variable domain is DSGVTQTPKHLITATGQRVTLRCSPRSGDLSVYWYQQSLDQGLQFLIQYYNGEERAKGNILERFSAQQFPDLHSELNLSSLELGDSALYFCASSPQIGYEQYFGPGTRLTVT.

This clonotype was detected ten times or more. The chain employs TRBV4-1 and TRBJ1-2; perhaps TRBD1 as D (5 bases). V lost 0 bases and J lost 5, with 13 bases in between. This CDR3 spans 15 amino acids. Germline-derived CDR1 and CDR2 are MGHRA and YSYEKL. The CDR3 loop is CASSQDRGGKYGYTF. Here the CDR3 DNA reads TGCGCCAGCAGCCAAGATCGGGGGGGGAAGTATGGCTACACCTTC.

The CDR3 reads CASSPGQGRRTEAFF. In DNA form, the CDR3 reads TGTGCCAGCTCACCAGGACAGGGGCGCCGTACTGAAGCTTTCTTT. The chain joins TRBV18 to TRBJ1-1; 9 bases align to TRBD1. Germline loops: CDR1 KGHSH, CDR2 LQKENI. J was trimmed by 5 bases and V by 2 bases; bases with no gene match: 6. CDR3 length equals 15 residues.

The chain carries TRBV28 and TRBJ1-2; D might be TRBD1 (6 bases). The V gene's germline CDR1 is MDHEN and CDR2 SYDVKM. Trimming shortened V by 8 bases and J by 3 bases, and 16 bases separated the two germline ends. The CDR3 runs 14 residues. In DNA form, the CDR3 reads TGTGCCAGCCGCTCGCCGGGGGCCTACTATGGCTACACCTTC. Translated: CASRSPGAYYGYTF.

This rearrangement joins TRBV6-2 or TRBV6-3 to TRBJ2-1; D may correspond to TRBD1 or TRBD2 (5 bases each). V lost 6 bases, J lost 5 bases, and 11 bases lay in between. The V gene's germline CDR1 is MNHEY and CDR2 SVGEGT. This CDR3 spans 13 amino acids. The CDR3 nucleotides read TGTGCCAGCAGCCGGCAGGGAGACAATGAGCAGTTCTTC. This codes for CASSRQGDNEQFF.